The 25 T cell receptor beta chains below come from one sample, sequenced in a study of cytomegalovirus exposure and HLA in healthy donors. Vbeta (60) and Jbeta (13) primers were used in the PCR. Method: immunoSEQ multiplex PCR; TCRdb's copy keeps in-frame clones and lacks some. In the table there are about 200,000 clones, roughly 80% of which are singletons. Source material: PBMCs. These receptors were collected from a woman between 50 and 59 years old in good health and CMV-seronegative.

The chain is built from TRBV5-1 and TRBJ1-2, with D possibly matching TRBD1 (6 bases). CDR3 length: 17 residues. From germline, CDR1 is SGHRS and CDR2 YFSETQ. Trimming cost V 2 bases and J 4 bases, with 21 bases left between them. The CDR3 DNA follows: TGCGCCAGCAGCTTTTCCCTGGGAGGGGGTTTTGGCTATGGCTACACCTTC. Protein: CASSFSLGGGFGYGYTF. The whole variable domain, filled in from reference TRBV5-1 and TRBJ1-2, reads KAGVTQTPRYLIKTRGQQVTLSCSPISGHRSVSWYQQTPGQGLQFLFEYFSETQRNKGNFPGRFSGRQFSNSRSEMNVSTLELGDSALYLCASSFSLGGGFGYGYTFGSGTRLTVV.

The chain recombines TRBV19 with TRBJ2-3; maybe TRBD2 (6 bases). CDR3 length: 15 amino acids. Germline V gives CDR1 LNHDA, CDR2 SQIVND (reference sequence). Trimming took off 7 bases at V and 0 bases at J, with 14 bases between the two ends. The CDR3 DNA reads as TGTGCCAGTATCTCAGCGGGTCCTAGCACAGATACGCAGTATTTT. Translating it yields CASISAGPSTDTQYF.

The V gene is TRBV5-5, the J gene TRBJ2-5, with D possibly TRBD1 on 6 matching bases. In germline, CDR1 is SGHKS, CDR2 YYEKEE (reference sequence). The germline V and J ends were trimmed by 0 bases and 4 bases, with 13 bases remaining between them. This CDR3 has 15 residues. The CDR3 loop reads CASSLAQVRGETQYF. The DNA of the CDR3 is TGTGCCAGCAGCTTGGCGCAGGTCAGGGGAGAGACCCAGTACTTC.

The chain carries TRBV21-1 and TRBJ2-7; TRBD1, the D gene given by the table, was not confirmed from the DNA. TRBV21-1 is a recognized pseudogene. The CDR3 sequence is 19 residues long. This CDR3 is CASSKGGAPQTGTGYEQYF. The CDR3 DNA is TGTGCCAGCAGCAAAGGAGGGGCCCCTCAGACAGGGACTGGCTACGAGCAGTACTTC.

A single count supports this clone. The chain is built from TRBV7-3 and TRBJ1-5; D ambiguous. Between the trimmed V and J ends, which lost 3 bases and 7 bases, there was a span of 13 bases. This CDR3 spans 14 amino acids. Germline values: CDR1 SGHTA, CDR2 FQGTGA. This CDR3 reads CASSLAGKEQPQHF. The CDR3 DNA sequence: TGTGCCAGCAGCTTGGCGGGGAAAGAACAGCCCCAGCATTTT.

With respect to this clone: This CDR3 is also generated by other DNA sequences in the sample. The chain carries TRBV9 and TRBJ1-1; 12 bases map to TRBD1. With 3 bases clipped from V and 5 bases from J, the junction kept 2 bases outside the gene matches. Germline CDR1 reads SGDLS; CDR2 reads YYNGEE. The CDR3 covers 14 residues. The DNA for the CDR3 is TGTGCCAGCAGCGCGGGACAGGGGGCTACTGAAGCTTTCTTT. Translated: CASSAGQGATEAFF.

The V gene is TRBV7-8, the J gene TRBJ1-1; TRBD1 is a possible D gene (6 bases). Per germline, CDR1 SGHVS and CDR2 FQNEAQ. This CDR3 spans 14 amino acids. V gave up 7 bases and J gave up 6 bases, with 18 bases separating them. The CDR3 spells CASTLVRGRAEAFF. The DNA for the CDR3 is TGTGCCAGCACTCTAGTCAGGGGAAGGGCTGAAGCTTTCTTT.

The gene calls are TRBV9 and TRBJ1-5; TRBD1 aligns across 8 bases. The ends lost 0 bases at V and 7 bases at J; junction bases unmatched: 6. Germline V gives CDR1 SGDLS, CDR2 YYNGEE. This CDR3 comprises 15 residues. CDR3 protein: CASSVGGQGGQPQHF. The CDR3 DNA reads as TGTGCCAGCAGCGTAGGTGGACAGGGCGGGCAGCCCCAGCATTTT.

The chain carries TRBV6-5 and TRBJ1-4; D ambiguous. This CDR3 comprises 13 residues. Germline V gene data show CDR1 as MNHEY and CDR2 as SVGAGI. Trimming shortened V by 2 bases and J by 11 bases, and 12 bases separated the two germline ends. DNA of the CDR3: TGTGCCAGCAGTTACGATATTACGGGGAAACTGTTTTTT. Amino acids: CASSYDITGKLFF.

This clone came up a few times. The V and J genes are TRBV28 and TRBJ1-4; the match to TRBD1 covers 7 bases. The trim removed 6 bases at V and 4 bases at J, leaving 11 bases unmatched. The germline gives CDR1 MDHEN, CDR2 SYDVKM. This CDR3 is built from 16 residues. The CDR3 DNA reads as TGTGCCAGCAGCTTACCCCTGACAGGGCGTAATGAAAAACTGTTTTTT. It encodes CASSLPLTGRNEKLFF. The full variable domain, completed using reference TRBV28 and TRBJ1-4, is DVKVTQSSRYLVKRTGEKVFLECVQDMDHENMFWYRQDPGLGLRLIYFSYDVKMKEKGDIPEGYSVSREKKERFSLILESASTNQTSMYLCASSLPLTGRNEKLFFGSGTQLSVL.

The rearrangement uses TRBV14 and TRBJ1-2; the D is unclear. The CDR3 totals 14 residues. Germline V gene sequence: CDR1 SGHDN, CDR2 FVKESK. V was pared by 0 bases and J by 8 bases, with 13 bases between. The CDR3 protein is CASSQDRMVWGYTF. In DNA, the CDR3 is TGTGCCAGCAGCCAAGACAGAATGGTTTGGGGCTACACCTTC.

V and J are TRBV7-9 and TRBJ2-7, with 10 bases aligning to TRBD1. The CDR3 runs 16 residues. Germline-derived CDR1 and CDR2 are SEHNR and FQNEAQ (reference sequence). V trimming: 5 bases; J trimming: 3 bases; junction bases outside the gene matches: 10. The CDR3 here is CASSHIIGQGVYEQYF. The CDR3 DNA reads TGTGCCAGCAGCCATATCATCGGACAGGGGGTCTACGAGCAGTACTTC.

V and J are TRBV2 and TRBJ1-1, with a tentative D call TRBD1 (6 bases). This CDR3 is built from 18 residues. V lost 1 base and J 6 bases, leaving 24 bases between the germline ends. Germline CDR1 and CDR2: SNHLY and FYNNEI. In DNA, the CDR3 is TGTGCCAGCAGTGAAGATGCGGGGGGGGGCTTCTGGGGCGCTGAAGCTTTCTTT. This gives the protein CASSEDAGGGFWGAEAFF.

This chain joins TRBV10-3 and TRBJ1-2, with TRBD1 matching over 8 bases. With 3 bases clipped from V and 3 bases from J, the junction kept 6 bases outside the gene matches. The length of the CDR3 is 15 residues. The V gene's germline CDR1 is ENHRY and CDR2 SYGVKD. The CDR3 DNA reads as TGTGCCATCAGTGACAAGGAGACAGGGGACTATGGCTACACCTTC. Translation: CAISDKETGDYGYTF.

The genes are TRBV6-1 and TRBJ2-7, with D hard to call. The germline V gene encodes CDR1 MNHNS and CDR2 SASEGT. The CDR3 extends over 14 amino acids. The V gene lost 5 bases and the J gene lost 6 bases, with 17 bases spanning the gap. CDR3 coding DNA: TGTGCCAGCAGTCCGAACACCGACAATCGCGAGCAGTACTTC. It specifies CASSPNTDNREQYF.

The J gene is TRBJ1-5, the V gene TRBV19; TRBD1 agrees at 8 bases. The length of the CDR3 is 15 residues. J was trimmed by 4 bases and V by 1 base; bases with no gene match: 3. Germline V gene sequence: CDR1 LNHDA, CDR2 SQIVND (reference sequence). The CDR3 DNA sequence: TGTGCCAGTAGTATAGTGGGACAGGCGAATCAGCCCCAGCATTTT. Translating gives CASSIVGQANQPQHF.

The V call is TRBV5-6, the J call TRBJ2-7; TRBD2 is a possible D gene (5 bases). The ends were cut back, 4 bases at V and 0 bases at J, with 8 bases in the middle. Germline CDR1 and CDR2: SGHDT and YYEEEE. This CDR3 is 13 amino acids long. The CDR3 region has the DNA TGTGCCAGCAGCCGGGGAGCCTCCTACGAGCAGTACTTC. Translating gives CASSRGASYEQYF.

In DNA form, the CDR3 reads TGCAGCGTGCGGGACAGGGTAAATCAGCCCCAGCATTTT. Its translation is CSVRDRVNQPQHF. The V and J genes are TRBV29-1 and TRBJ1-5, with 9 bases that match TRBD1. Trimming cost V 6 bases and J 4 bases; bases outside gene matches: 4. In germline, CDR1 is SQVTM, CDR2 ANQGSEA. The CDR3 has 13 residues.

This rearrangement joins TRBV7-9 to TRBJ2-1; TRBD2 is a possible D gene (5 bases). The CDR3 contains 14 residues. Germline V gene lookup returns CDR1 SEHNR and CDR2 FQNEAQ (reference sequence). V gave up 1 base and J gave up 8 bases, with 12 bases separating them. DNA for the CDR3: TGTGCCAGCAGCTTAGAGGAGGTAGCCGATGAGCAGTTCTTC. It is translated as CASSLEEVADEQFF. Combining the CDR3 with reference TRBV7-9 and TRBJ2-1 gives the whole variable domain DTGVSQNPRHKITKRGQNVTFRCDPISEHNRLYWYRQTLGQGPEFLTYFQNEAQLEKSRLLSDRFSAERPKGSFSTLEIQRTEQGDSAMYLCASSLEEVADEQFFGPGTRLTVL.

The V and J genes are TRBV7-8 and TRBJ2-1; D is possibly TRBD2 (6 bases). The CDR3 length is 14 residues. The germline V gene has CDR1 SGHVS and CDR2 FQNEAQ. Trimming pared 1 base from V and 8 bases from J, leaving 12 bases between. The CDR3 loop is CASSLGRASHEQFF. The CDR3 nucleotides read TGTGCCAGCAGCTTAGGGAGGGCTAGCCATGAGCAGTTCTTC.

The chain joins TRBV19 to TRBJ1-5; possible D gene TRBD1, 6 bases. CDR3 length: 15 residues. Germline-derived CDR1 and CDR2 are LNHDA and SQIVND (reference sequence). Deletions cut 1 base from V and 7 bases from J, with 14 bases between. CDR3: CASSIVGDKKQPQHF. The CDR3 nucleotides read TGTGCCAGTAGTATAGTAGGGGACAAGAAACAGCCCCAGCATTTT.

The chain employs TRBV7-2 and TRBJ1-5; maybe TRBD1 (6 bases). The CDR3 covers 14 residues. Germline V gives CDR1 SGHTA, CDR2 FQGNSA. Trimming shortened V by 5 bases and J by 2 bases, and 10 bases separated the two germline ends. The CDR3 reads CASSPSGGNQPQHF. In DNA, the CDR3 is TGTGCCAGCAGCCCCTCAGGGGGCAATCAGCCCCAGCATTTT.

This clone was seen a handful of times. The chain is built from TRBV1 and TRBJ1-4; the table names TRBD1, a call not compared with the DNA. TRBV1 is deemed a pseudogene. There are 17 residues in the CDR3. The CDR3 DNA follows: TGCACCAGCAGCCAAGATCTTGAACAGACAACTAATGAAAAACTGTTTTTT. This translates into CTSSQDLEQTTNEKLFF.

The V and J genes are TRBV14 and TRBJ2-7, with D tentatively TRBD1 (5 bases). The CDR3 loop spans 11 amino acids. Trimming stripped 5 bases from V and 4 bases from J, with 6 bases between. Per the germline V gene, CDR1 is SGHDN and CDR2 is FVKESK. CDR3 sequence: CASSDRYEQYF. CDR3 in DNA: TGTGCCAGCAGCGACAGATACGAGCAGTACTTC.

V gene TRBV7-2 combines with J gene TRBJ2-3, with 8 bases identical to TRBD2. Germline CDR1 and CDR2: SGHTA and FQGNSA. The CDR3 length is 16 residues. V lost 1 base, J lost 2 bases, and 5 bases stayed unmatched. CDR3 coding DNA: TGTGCCAGCAGCTTAGGTAGCGGGGTGCCCACAGATACGCAGTATTTT. Its translation: CASSLGSGVPTDTQYF.